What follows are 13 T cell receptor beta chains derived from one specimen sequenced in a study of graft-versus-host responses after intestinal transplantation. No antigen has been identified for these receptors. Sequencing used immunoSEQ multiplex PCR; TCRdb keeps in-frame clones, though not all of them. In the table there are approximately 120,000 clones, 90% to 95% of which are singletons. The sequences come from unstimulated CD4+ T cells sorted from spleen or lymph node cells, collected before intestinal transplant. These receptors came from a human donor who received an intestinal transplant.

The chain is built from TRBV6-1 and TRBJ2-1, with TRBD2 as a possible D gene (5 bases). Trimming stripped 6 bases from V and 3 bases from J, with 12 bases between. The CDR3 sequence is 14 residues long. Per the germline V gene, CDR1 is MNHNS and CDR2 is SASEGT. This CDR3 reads CASRWGAGYNEQFF. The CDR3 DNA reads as TGTGCCAGCAGATGGGGTGCGGGCTACAATGAGCAGTTCTTC.

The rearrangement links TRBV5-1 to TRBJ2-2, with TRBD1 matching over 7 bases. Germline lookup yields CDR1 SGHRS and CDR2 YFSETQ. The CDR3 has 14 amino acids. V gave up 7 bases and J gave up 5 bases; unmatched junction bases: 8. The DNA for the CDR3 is TGCGCCAGCGGCACAGGGGCCGGGACCGGGGAGCTGTTTTTT. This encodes CASGTGAGTGELFF.

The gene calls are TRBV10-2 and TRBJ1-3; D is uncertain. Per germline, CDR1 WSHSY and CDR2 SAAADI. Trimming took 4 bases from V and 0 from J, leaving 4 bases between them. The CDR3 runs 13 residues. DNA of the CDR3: TGCGCCAGCAGTGCCTTCTCTGGAAACACCATATATTTT. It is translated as CASSAFSGNTIYF.

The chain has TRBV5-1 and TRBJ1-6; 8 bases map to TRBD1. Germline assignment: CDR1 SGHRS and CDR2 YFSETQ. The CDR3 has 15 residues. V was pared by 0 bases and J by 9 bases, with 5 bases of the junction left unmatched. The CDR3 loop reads CASSLAGQGGSPLHF. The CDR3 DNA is TGCGCCAGCAGCTTGGCAGGACAGGGCGGTTCACCCCTCCACTTT.

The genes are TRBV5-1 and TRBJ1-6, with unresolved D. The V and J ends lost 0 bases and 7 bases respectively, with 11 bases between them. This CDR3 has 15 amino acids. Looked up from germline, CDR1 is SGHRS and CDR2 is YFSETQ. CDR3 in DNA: TGCGCCAGCAGCTTGGATGCAGGAGTGAATTCACCCCTCCACTTT. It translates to CASSLDAGVNSPLHF.

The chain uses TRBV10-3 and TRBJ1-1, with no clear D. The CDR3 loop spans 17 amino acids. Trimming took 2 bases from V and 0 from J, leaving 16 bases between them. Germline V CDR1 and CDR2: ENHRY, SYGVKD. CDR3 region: CAISEGEWAALNTEAFF. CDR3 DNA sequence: TGTGCCATCAGTGAGGGTGAATGGGCAGCTTTGAACACTGAAGCTTTCTTT.

For the CDR3, the DNA is TGTGCCAGCAGCGTAGACGGGGGGGCCAAACAACTCTACGAGCAGTACTTC. Its protein is CASSVDGGAKQLYEQYF. The chain is built from TRBV9 and TRBJ2-7; 8 nucleotides agree with TRBD2. CDR3 length equals 17 residues. Germline CDR1 is SGDLS and CDR2 is YYNGEE. Trimming at V came to 0 bases and at J to 3 bases, leaving 11 bases not matched to a gene.

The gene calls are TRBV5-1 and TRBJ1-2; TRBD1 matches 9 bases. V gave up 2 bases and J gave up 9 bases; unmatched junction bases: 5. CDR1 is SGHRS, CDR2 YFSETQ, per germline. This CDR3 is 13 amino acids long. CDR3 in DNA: TGCGCCAGCAGCTTTTCCGGGACAGGGAGCTACACCTTC. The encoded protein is CASSFSGTGSYTF.

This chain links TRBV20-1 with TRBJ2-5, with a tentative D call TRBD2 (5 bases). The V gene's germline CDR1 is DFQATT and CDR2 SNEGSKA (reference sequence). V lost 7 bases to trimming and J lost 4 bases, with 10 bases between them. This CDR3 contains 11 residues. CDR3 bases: TGCAGTGGAGGCGGGTCAGAGACCCAGTACTTC. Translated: CSGGGSETQYF.

CDR3 residues: CAWAGTEHQPQHF. CDR3 coding DNA: TGTGCCTGGGCTGGGACAGAACATCAGCCCCAGCATTTT. The rearrangement uses TRBV30 and TRBJ1-5, with 7 bases that match TRBD1. Germline loops: CDR1 GTSNPN, CDR2 SVGIG (reference sequence). V lost 5 bases and J lost 5; bases outside the gene matches: 6. The CDR3 extends over 13 amino acids.

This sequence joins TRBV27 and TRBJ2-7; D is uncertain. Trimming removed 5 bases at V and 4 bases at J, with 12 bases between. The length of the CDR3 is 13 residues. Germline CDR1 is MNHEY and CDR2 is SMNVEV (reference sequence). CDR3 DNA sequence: TGTGCCAGCAGTCTAGGGCAGACGTACGAGCAGTACTTC. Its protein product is CASSLGQTYEQYF.

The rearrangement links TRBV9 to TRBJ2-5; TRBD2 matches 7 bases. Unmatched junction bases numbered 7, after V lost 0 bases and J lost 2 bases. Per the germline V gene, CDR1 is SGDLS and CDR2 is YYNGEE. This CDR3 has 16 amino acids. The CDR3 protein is CASSVDPSGTQETQYF. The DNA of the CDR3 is TGTGCCAGCAGCGTAGATCCTAGCGGAACACAAGAGACCCAGTACTTC.

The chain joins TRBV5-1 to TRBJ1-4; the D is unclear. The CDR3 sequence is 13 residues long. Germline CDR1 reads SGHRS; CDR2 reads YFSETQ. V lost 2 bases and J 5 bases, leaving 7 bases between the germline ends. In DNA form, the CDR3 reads TGCGCCAGCAGCTTTGGCGGGAATGAAAAACTGTTTTTT. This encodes CASSFGGNEKLFF.